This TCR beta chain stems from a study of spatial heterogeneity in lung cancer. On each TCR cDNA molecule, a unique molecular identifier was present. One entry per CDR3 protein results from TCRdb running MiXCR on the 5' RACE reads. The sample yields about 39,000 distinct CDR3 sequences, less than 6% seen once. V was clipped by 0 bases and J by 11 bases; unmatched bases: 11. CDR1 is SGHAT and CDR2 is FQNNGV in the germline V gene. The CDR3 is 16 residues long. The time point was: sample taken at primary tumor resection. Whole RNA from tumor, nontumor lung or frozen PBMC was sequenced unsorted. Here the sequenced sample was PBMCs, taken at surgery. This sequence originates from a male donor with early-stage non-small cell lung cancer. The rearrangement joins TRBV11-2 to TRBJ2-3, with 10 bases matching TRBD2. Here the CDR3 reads CASSLEAASGGPGQYF. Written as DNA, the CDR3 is TGTGCCAGCAGCTTAGAGGCGGCTAGCGGGGGCCCCGGGCAGTATTTT.